This TCR beta chain was profiled in a study of cytomegalovirus exposure and HLA in healthy donors. General observations from the study: A cluster of highly shared sequence variants was likely a sequencing artifact.

The V end was cut by 7 bases, the J end by 8 bases, with 20 bases between. The germline V gene has CDR1 SNHLY and CDR2 FYNNEI. The CDR3 is 14 amino acids. In the PCR, 60 Vbeta and 13 Jbeta primers were used. Sequenced by immunoSEQ multiplex PCR; TCRdb stores in-frame clones only, minus some. Among fewer than 250,000 clones listed, roughly four fifths were seen once. Comments on this clone: The antigen is unknown.

The receptor was isolated from a woman in her twenties or thirties in good health and CMV-seropositive. The chain carries TRBV2 and TRBJ1-2; tentatively, D is TRBD1 (6 bases). The sample was PBMCs. This CDR3 is CASIFTTGSGGYTF. The CDR3 nucleotides read TGTGCCAGCATTTTTACTACAGGGTCGGGCGGCTACACCTTC.